A single sample is the source of the 9 T cell receptor beta chains below, sequenced in a study of T cell responses to AZD1222 COVID-19 vaccine. Assay used: immunoSEQ multiplex PCR; TCRdb lists only in-frame clones, some missing. The sample records more than 100,000 clones, approximately 86% being singletons. The input for sequencing was peripheral blood, taken on day 0 of AZD1222 vaccination. These receptors all stem from an adult in good health.

The V call is TRBV7-8, the J call TRBJ2-7; D perhaps matches TRBD1 (6 bases). In germline, CDR1 is SGHVS, CDR2 FQNEAQ. V gave up 5 bases and J gave up 6 bases, with 14 bases separating them. This CDR3 region has 13 residues. CDR3 sequence: CASSRQTGIEQYF. In DNA, the CDR3 is TGTGCCAGCAGCCGACAAACAGGGATCGAGCAGTACTTC.

The chain joins TRBV29-1 to TRBJ1-1; 8 bases line up with TRBD1. The germline gives CDR1 SQVTM, CDR2 ANQGSEA. V was clipped by 5 bases and J by 6 bases; unmatched bases: 2. CDR3 size: 11 residues. For the CDR3, the DNA is TGCAGCGTTAAACAGGGGGCTGAAGCTTTCTTT. Protein sequence: CSVKQGAEAFF.

The chain uses TRBV7-3 and TRBJ1-2; the D gene is possibly TRBD1 (5 bases). Germline-derived CDR1 and CDR2 are SGHTA and FQGTGA. Trimming removed 5 bases at V and 4 bases at J, with 17 bases between. The CDR3 runs 15 residues. CDR3 in DNA: TGTGCCAGCAGCCCCGTGGGGGGACCAATCTATGGCTACACCTTC. Protein sequence: CASSPVGGPIYGYTF. The full variable domain, rest sourced from reference TRBV7-3 and TRBJ1-2, is GAGVSQTPSNKVTEKGKYVELRCDPISGHTALYWYRQSLGQGPEFLIYFQGTGAADDSGLPNDRFFAVRPEGSVSTLKIQRTERGDSAVYLCASSPVGGPIYGYTFGSGTRLTVV.

The chain has TRBV4-1 and TRBJ2-7, with a possible D match to TRBD2 (6 bases). V was trimmed by 1 base and J by 5 bases, leaving 12 bases between them. Germline V lookup: CDR1 MGHRA, CDR2 YSYEKL. The CDR3 totals 14 residues. The CDR3, as DNA: TGCGCCAGCAGCCAAGTGGGGACTTGGGACGAGCAGTACTTC. This sequence encodes CASSQVGTWDEQYF.

This clone is a singleton in its sample. This chain joins TRBV11-2 and TRBJ2-1, with TRBD2 identical over 8 bases. V lost 4 bases to trimming and J lost 2 bases; unmatched junction nucleotides: 7. CDR3 length: 16 residues. CDR1 is SGHAT and CDR2 is FQNNGV in the germline V gene. Written as DNA, the CDR3 is TGTGCCAGCAGCTCCAAGCGGGAGAGAACCTACAATGAGCAGTTCTTC. Encoded protein: CASSSKRERTYNEQFF.

This chain links TRBV29-1 with TRBJ1-2, with 9 nucleotides matching TRBD1. V was clipped by 5 bases and J by 2 bases; unmatched bases: 3. Germline V gene sequence: CDR1 SQVTM, CDR2 ANQGSEA. This CDR3 has 13 residues. Here the CDR3 DNA reads TGCAGCGTTACCGGGACAGGGAACTATGGCTACACCTTC. This codes for CSVTGTGNYGYTF.

This chain links TRBV6-2 or TRBV6-3 with TRBJ1-1; no reliable D call. Trimming stripped 4 bases from V and 8 bases from J, with 11 bases between. CDR1 and CDR2 from the germline V gene are MNHEY and SVGEGT. The CDR3 is made up of 12 amino acids. CDR3 loop: CASSSWANEAFF. The DNA of the CDR3 is TGTGCCAGCAGTTCCTGGGCAAACGAAGCTTTCTTT.

The rearrangement uses TRBV28 and TRBJ1-3; 7 bases line up with TRBD1. From germline, CDR1 is MDHEN and CDR2 SYDVKM. This CDR3 is built from 15 residues. Trimming removed 6 bases from V and 2 bases from J; junction bases left unmatched: 7. The CDR3 region has the DNA TGTGCCAGCAGCCCGGGACAGTTTACTGGAAACACCATATATTTT. Translating gives CASSPGQFTGNTIYF.

The chain employs TRBV28 and TRBJ1-2, with 7 nucleotides matching TRBD1. V lost 4 bases to trimming and J lost 0 bases; unmatched junction nucleotides: 5. The CDR3 extends over 15 amino acids. Germline CDR1 is MDHEN and CDR2 is SYDVKM. The CDR3 nucleotides are TGTGCCAGCAGTTCACAGGGGTCGGCTAACTATGGCTACACCTTC. It yields the protein CASSSQGSANYGYTF.